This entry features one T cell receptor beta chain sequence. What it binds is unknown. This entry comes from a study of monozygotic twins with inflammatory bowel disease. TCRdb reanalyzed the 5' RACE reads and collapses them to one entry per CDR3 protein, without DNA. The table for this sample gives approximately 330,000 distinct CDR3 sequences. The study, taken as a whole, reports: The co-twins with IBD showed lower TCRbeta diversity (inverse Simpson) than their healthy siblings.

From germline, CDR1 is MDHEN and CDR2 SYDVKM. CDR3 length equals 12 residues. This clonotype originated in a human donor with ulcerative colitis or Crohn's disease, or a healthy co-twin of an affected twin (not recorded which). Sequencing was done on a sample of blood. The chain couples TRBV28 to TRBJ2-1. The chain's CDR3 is CASSGLYNEQFF.